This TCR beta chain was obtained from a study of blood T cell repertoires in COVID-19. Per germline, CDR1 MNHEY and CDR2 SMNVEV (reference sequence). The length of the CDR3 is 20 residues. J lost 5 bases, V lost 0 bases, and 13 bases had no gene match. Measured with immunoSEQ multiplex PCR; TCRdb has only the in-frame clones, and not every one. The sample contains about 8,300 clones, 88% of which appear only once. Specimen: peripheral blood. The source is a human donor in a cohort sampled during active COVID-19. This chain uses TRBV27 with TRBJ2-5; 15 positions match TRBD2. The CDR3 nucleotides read TGTGCCAGCAGTTTATCGGCCCCTAGGACTAGCGGGAGGGCCGAGGAGACCCAGTACTTC. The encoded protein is CASSLSAPRTSGRAEETQYF.